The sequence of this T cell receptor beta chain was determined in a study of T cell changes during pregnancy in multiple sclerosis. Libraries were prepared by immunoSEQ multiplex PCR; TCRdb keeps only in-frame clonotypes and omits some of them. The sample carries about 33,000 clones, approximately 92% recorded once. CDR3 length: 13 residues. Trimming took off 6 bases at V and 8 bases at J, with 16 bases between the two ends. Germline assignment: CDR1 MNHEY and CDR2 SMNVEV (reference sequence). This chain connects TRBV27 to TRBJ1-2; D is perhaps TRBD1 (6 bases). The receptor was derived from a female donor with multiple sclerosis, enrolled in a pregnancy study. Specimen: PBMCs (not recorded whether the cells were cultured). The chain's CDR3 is CASRFDRNGGYTF. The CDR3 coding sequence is TGTGCCAGCAGATTTGACAGGAACGGGGGCTACACCTTC.